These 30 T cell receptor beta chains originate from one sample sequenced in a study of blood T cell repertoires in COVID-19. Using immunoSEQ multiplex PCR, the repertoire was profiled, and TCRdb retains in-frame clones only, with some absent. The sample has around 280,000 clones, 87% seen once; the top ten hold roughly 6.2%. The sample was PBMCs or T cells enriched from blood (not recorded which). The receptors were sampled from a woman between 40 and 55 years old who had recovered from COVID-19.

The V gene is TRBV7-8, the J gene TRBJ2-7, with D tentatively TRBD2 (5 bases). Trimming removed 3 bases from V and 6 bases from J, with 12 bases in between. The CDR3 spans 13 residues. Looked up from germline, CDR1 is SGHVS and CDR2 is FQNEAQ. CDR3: CASSLYLAGEQYF. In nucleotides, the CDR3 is TGTGCCAGCAGCTTGTATCTTGCGGGCGAGCAGTACTTC.

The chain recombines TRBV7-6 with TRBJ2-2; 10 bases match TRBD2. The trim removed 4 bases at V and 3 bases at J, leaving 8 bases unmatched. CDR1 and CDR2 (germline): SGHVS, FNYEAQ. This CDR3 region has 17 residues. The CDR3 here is CASSSGPSGSYTGELFF. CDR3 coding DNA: TGTGCCAGCAGCTCCGGCCCTAGCGGGAGTTACACCGGGGAGCTGTTTTTT.

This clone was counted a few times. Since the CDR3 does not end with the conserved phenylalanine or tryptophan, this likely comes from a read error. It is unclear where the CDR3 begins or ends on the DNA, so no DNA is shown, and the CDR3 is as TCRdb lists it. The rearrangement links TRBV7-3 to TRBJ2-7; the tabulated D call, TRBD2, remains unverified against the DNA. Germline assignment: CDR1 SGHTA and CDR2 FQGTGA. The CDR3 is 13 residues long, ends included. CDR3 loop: CASNEKLGLAGDP.

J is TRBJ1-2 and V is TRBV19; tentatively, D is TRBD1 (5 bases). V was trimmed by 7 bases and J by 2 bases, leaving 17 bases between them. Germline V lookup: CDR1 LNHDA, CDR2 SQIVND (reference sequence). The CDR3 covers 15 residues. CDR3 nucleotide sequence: TGTGCCAGTAAGCAGCAGACAGCTCGAAACTATGGCTACACCTTC. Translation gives CASKQQTARNYGYTF.

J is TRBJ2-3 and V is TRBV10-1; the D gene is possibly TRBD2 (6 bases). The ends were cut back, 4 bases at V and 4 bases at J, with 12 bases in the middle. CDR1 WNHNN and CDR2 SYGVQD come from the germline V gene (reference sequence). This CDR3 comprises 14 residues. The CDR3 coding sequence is TGCGCCAGCAGTGTTCGAGGGGAGGCAGATACGCAGTATTTT. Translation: CASSVRGEADTQYF.

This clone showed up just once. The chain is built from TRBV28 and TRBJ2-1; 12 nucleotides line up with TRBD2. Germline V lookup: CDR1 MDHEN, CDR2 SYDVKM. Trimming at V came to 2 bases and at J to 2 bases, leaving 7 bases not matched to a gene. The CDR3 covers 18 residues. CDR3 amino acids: CASSLTGLAGITYNEQFF. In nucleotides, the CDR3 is TGTGCCAGCAGTTTAACCGGACTAGCGGGAATAACCTACAATGAGCAGTTCTTC.

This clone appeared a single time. This CDR3 reads CASSVQGGNSPLHF. The CDR3 coding sequence is TGTGCCAGCAGCGTTCAGGGGGGTAATTCACCCCTCCACTTT. This rearrangement joins TRBV9 to TRBJ1-6; 7 bases are shared with TRBD1. This CDR3 has 14 residues. From germline, CDR1 is SGDLS and CDR2 YYNGEE. After removal of 2 bases from V and 6 bases from J, the junction contained 2 bases not matched to a gene.

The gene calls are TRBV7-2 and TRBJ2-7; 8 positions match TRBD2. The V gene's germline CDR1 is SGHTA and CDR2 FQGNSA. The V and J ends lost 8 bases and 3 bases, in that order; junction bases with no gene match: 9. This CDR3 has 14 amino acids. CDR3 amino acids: CASARGGRVYEQYF. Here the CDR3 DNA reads TGTGCCAGCGCCCGGGGGGGGCGCGTCTACGAGCAGTACTTC.

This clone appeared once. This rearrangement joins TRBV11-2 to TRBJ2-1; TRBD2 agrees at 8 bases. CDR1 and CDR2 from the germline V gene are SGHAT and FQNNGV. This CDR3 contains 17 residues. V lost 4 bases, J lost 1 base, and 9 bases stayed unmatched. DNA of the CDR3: TGTGCCAGCAGCTCCCGGGGGGGTAGCGGATCCTACAATGAGCAGTTCTTC. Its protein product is CASSSRGGSGSYNEQFF.

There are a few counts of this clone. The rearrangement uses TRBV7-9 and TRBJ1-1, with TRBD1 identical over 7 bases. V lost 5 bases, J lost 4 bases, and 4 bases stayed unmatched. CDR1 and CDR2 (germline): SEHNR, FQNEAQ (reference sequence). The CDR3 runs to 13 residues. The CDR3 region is CASSGGTVTEAFF. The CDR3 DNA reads TGTGCCAGCAGCGGCGGGACAGTCACTGAAGCTTTCTTT.

CDR3 DNA sequence: TGTGCCACCAGCAGGGGGACAGGGGGCAATCAGCCCCAGCATTTT. As protein: CATSRGTGGNQPQHF. The V call is TRBV15, the J call TRBJ1-5; the match to TRBD1 covers 10 bases. With 3 bases clipped from V and 2 bases from J, the junction kept 1 base outside the gene matches. The CDR3 length is 15 residues. Germline assignment: CDR1 LNHNV and CDR2 YYDKDF (reference sequence).

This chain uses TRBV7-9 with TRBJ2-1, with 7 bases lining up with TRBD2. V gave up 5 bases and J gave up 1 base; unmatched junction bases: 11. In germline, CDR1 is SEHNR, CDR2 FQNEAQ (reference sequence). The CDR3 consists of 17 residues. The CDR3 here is CASSNPPSGRSYNEQFF. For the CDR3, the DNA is TGTGCCAGCAGCAACCCGCCTAGCGGACGATCCTACAATGAGCAGTTCTTC. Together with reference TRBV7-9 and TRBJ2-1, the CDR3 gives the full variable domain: DTGVSQNPRHKITKRGQNVTFRCDPISEHNRLYWYRQTLGQGPEFLTYFQNEAQLEKSRLLSDRFSAERPKGSFSTLEIQRTEQGDSAMYLCASSNPPSGRSYNEQFFGPGTRLTVL.

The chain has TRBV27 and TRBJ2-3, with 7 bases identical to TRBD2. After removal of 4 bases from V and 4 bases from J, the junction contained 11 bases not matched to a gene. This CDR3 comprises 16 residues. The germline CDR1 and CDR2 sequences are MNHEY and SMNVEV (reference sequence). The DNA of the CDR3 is TGTGCCAGCAGTTCATTCCGGGACTACGGGTCAGATACGCAGTATTTT. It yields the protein CASSSFRDYGSDTQYF.

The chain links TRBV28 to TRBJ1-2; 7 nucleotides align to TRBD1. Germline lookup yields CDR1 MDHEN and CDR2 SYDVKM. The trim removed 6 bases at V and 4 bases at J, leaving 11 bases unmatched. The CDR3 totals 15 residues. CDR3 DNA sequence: TGTGCCAGCAGACTCGAACAGGGGCGGAGCTATGGCTACACCTTC. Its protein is CASRLEQGRSYGYTF.

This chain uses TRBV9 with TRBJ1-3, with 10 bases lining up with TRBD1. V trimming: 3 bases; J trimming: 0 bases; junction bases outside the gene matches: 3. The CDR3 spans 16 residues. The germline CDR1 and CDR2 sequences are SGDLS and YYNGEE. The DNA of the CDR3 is TGTGCCAGCAGCGGGACAGGGGGACCCTCTGGAAACACCATATATTTT. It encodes CASSGTGGPSGNTIYF.

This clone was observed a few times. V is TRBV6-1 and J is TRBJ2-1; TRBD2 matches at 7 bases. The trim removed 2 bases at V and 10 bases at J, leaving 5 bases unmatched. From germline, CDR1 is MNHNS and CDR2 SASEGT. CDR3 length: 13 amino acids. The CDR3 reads CASSEYRGLEQFF. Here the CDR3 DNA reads TGTGCCAGCAGTGAATATCGGGGACTAGAGCAGTTCTTC.

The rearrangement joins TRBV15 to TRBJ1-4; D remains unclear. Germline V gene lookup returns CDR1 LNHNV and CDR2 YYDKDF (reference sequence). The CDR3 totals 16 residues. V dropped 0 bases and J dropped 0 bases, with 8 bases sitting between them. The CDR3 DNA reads TGTGCCACCAGCAGAGATAACGGTGCAACTAATGAAAAACTGTTTTTT. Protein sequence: CATSRDNGATNEKLFF. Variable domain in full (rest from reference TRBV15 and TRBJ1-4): DAMVIQNPRYQVTQFGKPVTLSCSQTLNHNVMYWYQQKSSQAPKLLFHYYDKDFNNEADTPDNFQSRRPNTSFCFLDIRSPGLGDTAMYLCATSRDNGATNEKLFFGSGTQLSVL.

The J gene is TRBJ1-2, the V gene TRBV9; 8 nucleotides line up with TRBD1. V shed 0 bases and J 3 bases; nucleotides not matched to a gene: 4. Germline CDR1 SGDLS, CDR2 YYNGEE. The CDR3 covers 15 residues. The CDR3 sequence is CASSVAGGEDYGYTF. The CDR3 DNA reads TGTGCCAGCAGCGTAGCAGGGGGCGAGGACTATGGCTACACCTTC.

The CDR3 coding sequence is TGTGCCACCAGTGATCGCAGAAAATATGGCTACACCTTC. Translating it yields CATSDRRKYGYTF. The chain links TRBV24-1 to TRBJ1-2, with D uncertain. Germline values: CDR1 KGHDR, CDR2 SFDVKD. The ends were cut back, 3 bases at V and 5 bases at J, with 9 bases in the middle. The CDR3 has 13 amino acids.

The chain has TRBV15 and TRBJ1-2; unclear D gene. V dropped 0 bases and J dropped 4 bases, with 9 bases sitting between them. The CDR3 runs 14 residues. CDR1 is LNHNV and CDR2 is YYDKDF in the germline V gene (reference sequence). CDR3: CATSRDQELYGYTF. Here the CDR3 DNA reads TGTGCCACCAGCAGAGATCAGGAACTCTATGGCTACACCTTC.

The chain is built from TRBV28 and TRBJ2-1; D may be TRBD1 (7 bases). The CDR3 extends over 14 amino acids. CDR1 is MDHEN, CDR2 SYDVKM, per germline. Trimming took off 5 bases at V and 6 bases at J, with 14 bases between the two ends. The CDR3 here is CASSPGGISNEQFF. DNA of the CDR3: TGTGCCAGCAGTCCAGGGGGGATTTCCAATGAGCAGTTCTTC.

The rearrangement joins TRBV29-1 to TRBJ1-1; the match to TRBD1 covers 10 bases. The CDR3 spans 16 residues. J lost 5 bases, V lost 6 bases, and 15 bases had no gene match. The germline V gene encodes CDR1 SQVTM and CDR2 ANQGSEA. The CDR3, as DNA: TGCAGCGTCCCCGGGACAGGGGAAAATCGGGTTACTGAAGCTTTCTTT. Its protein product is CSVPGTGENRVTEAFF.

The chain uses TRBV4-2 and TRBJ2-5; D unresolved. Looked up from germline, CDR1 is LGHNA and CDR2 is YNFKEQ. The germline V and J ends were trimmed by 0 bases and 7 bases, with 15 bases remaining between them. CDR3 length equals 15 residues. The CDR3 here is CASSQDWAQIGTQYF. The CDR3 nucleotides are TGTGCCAGCAGCCAAGATTGGGCCCAAATAGGGACCCAGTACTTC.

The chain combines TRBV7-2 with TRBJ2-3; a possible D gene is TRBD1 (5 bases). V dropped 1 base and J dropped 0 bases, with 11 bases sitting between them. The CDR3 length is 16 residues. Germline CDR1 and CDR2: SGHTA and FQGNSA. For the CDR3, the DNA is TGTGCCAGCAGCTTAGTCGGCAGGGCAAGCACAGATACGCAGTATTTT. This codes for CASSLVGRASTDTQYF.

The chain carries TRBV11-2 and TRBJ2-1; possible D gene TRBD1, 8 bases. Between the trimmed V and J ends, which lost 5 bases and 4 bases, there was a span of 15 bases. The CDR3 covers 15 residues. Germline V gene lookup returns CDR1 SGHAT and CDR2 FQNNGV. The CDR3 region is CASSPDRGGYNEQFF. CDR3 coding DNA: TGTGCCAGCAGCCCCGACAGGGGAGGGTACAATGAGCAGTTCTTC.

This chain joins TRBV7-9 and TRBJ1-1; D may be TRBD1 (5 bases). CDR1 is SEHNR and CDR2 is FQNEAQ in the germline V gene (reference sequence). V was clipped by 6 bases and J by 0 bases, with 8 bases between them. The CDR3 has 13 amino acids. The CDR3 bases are TGTGCCAGCAGTTCAGGGATGAACACTGAAGCTTTCTTT. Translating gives CASSSGMNTEAFF.

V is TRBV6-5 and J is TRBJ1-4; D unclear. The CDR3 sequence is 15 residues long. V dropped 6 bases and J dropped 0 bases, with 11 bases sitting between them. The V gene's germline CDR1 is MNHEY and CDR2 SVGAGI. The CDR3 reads CASRNLGATNEKLFF. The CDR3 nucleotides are TGTGCCAGCAGGAACCTGGGCGCAACTAATGAAAAACTGTTTTTT.

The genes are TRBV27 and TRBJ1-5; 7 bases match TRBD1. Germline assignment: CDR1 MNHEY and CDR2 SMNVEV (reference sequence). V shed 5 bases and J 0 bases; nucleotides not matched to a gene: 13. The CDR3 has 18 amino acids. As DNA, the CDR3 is TGTGCCAGCAGTAAGGGGGCGAGGACAGCATATAGCAATCAGCCCCAGCATTTT. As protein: CASSKGARTAYSNQPQHF.

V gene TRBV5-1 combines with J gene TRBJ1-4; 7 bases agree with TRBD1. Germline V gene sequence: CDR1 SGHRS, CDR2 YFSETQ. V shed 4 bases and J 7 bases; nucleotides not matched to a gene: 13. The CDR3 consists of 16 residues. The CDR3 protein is CASSPDRAELSEKLFF. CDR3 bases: TGCGCCAGCAGCCCCGACAGGGCTGAACTTTCTGAAAAACTGTTTTTT.

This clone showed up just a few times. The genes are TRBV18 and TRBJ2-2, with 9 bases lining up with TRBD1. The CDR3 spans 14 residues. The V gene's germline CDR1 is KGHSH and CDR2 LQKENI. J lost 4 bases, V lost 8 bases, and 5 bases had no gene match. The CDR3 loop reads CASTDRGPTGELFF. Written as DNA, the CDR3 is TGTGCCAGCACGGACAGGGGTCCCACCGGGGAGCTGTTTTTT. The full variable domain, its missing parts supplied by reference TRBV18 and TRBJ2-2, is NAGVMQNPRHLVRRRGQEARLRCSPMKGHSHVYWYRQLPEEGLKFMVYLQKENIIDESGMPKERFSAEFPKEGPSILRIQQVVRGDSAAYFCASTDRGPTGELFFGEGSRLTVL.